This passage covers 12 T cell receptor beta chains from one sample sequenced in a study of blood T cell repertoires in COVID-19. Sequencing used immunoSEQ multiplex PCR; TCRdb keeps in-frame clones, though not all of them. Of some 190,000 clones in the sample, approximately 91% were seen once. The sample was peripheral blood. The receptors here all came from a man between 25 and 39 years old with acute or convalescent COVID-19.

This sequence joins TRBV19 and TRBJ2-3, with 8 bases lining up with TRBD2. Per germline, CDR1 LNHDA and CDR2 SQIVND (reference sequence). The CDR3 is 13 amino acids. The V and J ends lost 1 base and 8 bases, in that order; junction bases with no gene match: 2. CDR3 residues: CASSIAGGITQYF. CDR3 bases: TGTGCCAGTAGTATAGCGGGAGGGATTACGCAGTATTTT.

This clone was picked up one time. V and J are TRBV5-4 and TRBJ2-1, with TRBD1 matching 8 bases. V lost 0 bases, J lost 4 bases, and 3 bases stayed unmatched. The CDR3 contains 15 residues. From germline, CDR1 is SGHNT and CDR2 YYREEE (reference sequence). DNA of the CDR3: TGTGCCAGCAGCTTGGACAGGGGGAGGTACAATGAGCAGTTCTTC. It encodes CASSLDRGRYNEQFF.

The chain uses TRBV5-6 and TRBJ2-1, with 15 nucleotides matching TRBD2. With 2 bases clipped from V and 5 bases from J, the junction kept 2 bases outside the gene matches. The CDR3 loop spans 16 amino acids. In germline, CDR1 is SGHDT, CDR2 YYEEEE. Here the CDR3 reads CASSLRTSGRDNEQFF. The DNA of the CDR3 is TGTGCCAGCAGCTTACGGACTAGCGGGAGGGACAATGAGCAGTTCTTC.

This clone showed up just once. The genes are TRBV30 and TRBJ1-4; 10 positions match TRBD1. J gave up 11 bases and V 1 base, and 4 bases lay outside the gene matches. This CDR3 region has 13 residues. In germline, CDR1 is GTSNPN, CDR2 SVGIG (reference sequence). In DNA, the CDR3 is TGTGCCTGGAGTGGGGGGACAGGGGAGAAACTGTTTTTT. Amino acids: CAWSGGTGEKLFF.

The CDR3 loop is CASRLAGSSYEQYF. The CDR3 region has the DNA TGTGCCAGTAGACTAGCGGGATCCTCCTACGAGCAGTACTTC. The chain uses TRBV19 and TRBJ2-7; 10 bases agree with TRBD2. This CDR3 is 14 amino acids long. Trimming took 6 bases from V and 0 from J; bases not matched to a gene: 2. The germline V gene encodes CDR1 LNHDA and CDR2 SQIVND (reference sequence).

This chain links TRBV19 with TRBJ1-2; a weak D match, TRBD1 (5 bases). V gave up 7 bases and J gave up 6 bases, with 9 bases separating them. Germline V gives CDR1 LNHDA, CDR2 SQIVND (reference sequence). The CDR3 loop spans 11 amino acids. CDR3 sequence (DNA): TGTGCCAGTAACGGGGGAGATGGCTACACCTTC. It translates to CASNGGDGYTF.

The chain joins TRBV11-3 to TRBJ2-2, with D tentatively TRBD1 (5 bases). In germline, CDR1 is SGHNT, CDR2 YENEEA. V dropped 5 bases and J dropped 6 bases, with 10 bases sitting between them. CDR3 size: 13 residues. The CDR3 DNA reads as TGTGCCAGCAGCCGTGGGGCGGCCGGGGAGCTGTTTTTT. This codes for CASSRGAAGELFF.

The chain uses TRBV24-1 and TRBJ2-5, with D hard to call. Between the trimmed V and J ends, which lost 0 bases and 5 bases, there was a span of 12 bases. Germline values: CDR1 KGHDR, CDR2 SFDVKD. This CDR3 has 15 amino acids. Here the CDR3 reads CATSDLGSRHETQYF. Written as DNA, the CDR3 is TGTGCCACCAGTGATTTGGGTAGCCGCCATGAGACCCAGTACTTC.

This clone was counted between two and nine times. V usage is TRBV27 and J usage is TRBJ1-2; the match to TRBD1 covers 9 bases. Germline-derived CDR1 and CDR2 are MNHEY and SMNVEV (reference sequence). The CDR3 sequence is 15 residues long. Trimming removed 8 bases from V and 5 bases from J; junction bases left unmatched: 12. The CDR3 DNA is TGTGCCAGCCGAAATTCGGGACAGGGATTTTATGGCTACACCTTC. Translating it yields CASRNSGQGFYGYTF.

The J gene is TRBJ2-5, the V gene TRBV7-2; TRBD2 might be the D (6 bases). The V gene lost 5 bases and the J gene lost 1 base, with 14 bases spanning the gap. This CDR3 contains 15 residues. Germline CDR1 is SGHTA and CDR2 is FQGNSA. CDR3 nucleotides: TGTGCCAGCAGCACGGGACTCTTCCCCCAAGAGACCCAGTACTTC. It translates to CASSTGLFPQETQYF.

The chain joins TRBV5-1 to TRBJ1-2; D gene uncertain. V was cut by 2 bases and J by 7 bases, with 12 bases left in between. This CDR3 is built from 13 residues. Per germline, CDR1 SGHRS and CDR2 YFSETQ. CDR3 region: CASSFDSRAGYTF. DNA for the CDR3: TGCGCCAGCAGCTTTGACTCGAGGGCTGGCTACACCTTC.

This chain links TRBV5-8 with TRBJ2-5; 8 nucleotides align to TRBD1. Per germline, CDR1 SGHTS and CDR2 YDEGEE. With 5 bases clipped from V and 3 bases from J, the junction kept 15 bases outside the gene matches. The CDR3 runs 17 residues. This CDR3 is CASSSIGQGRKKETQYF. The CDR3 DNA follows: TGTGCCAGCAGTTCAATCGGACAGGGCCGAAAGAAAGAGACCCAGTACTTC.